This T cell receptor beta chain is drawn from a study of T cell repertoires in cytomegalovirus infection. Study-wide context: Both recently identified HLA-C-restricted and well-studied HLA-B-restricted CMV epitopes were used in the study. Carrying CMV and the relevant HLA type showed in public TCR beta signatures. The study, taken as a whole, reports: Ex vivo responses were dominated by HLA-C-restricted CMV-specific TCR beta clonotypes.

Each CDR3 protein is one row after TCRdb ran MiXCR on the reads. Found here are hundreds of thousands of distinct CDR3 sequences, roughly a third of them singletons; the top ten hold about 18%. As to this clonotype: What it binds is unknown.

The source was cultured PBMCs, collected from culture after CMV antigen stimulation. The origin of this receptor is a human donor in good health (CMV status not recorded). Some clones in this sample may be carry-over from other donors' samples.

CDR3 nucleotide sequence: TGTGCCAGCAGGGCACCAGCGGGAGAGACCTACAATGAGCAGTTCTTC. Protein product: CASRAPAGETYNEQFF. This rearrangement joins TRBV7-9 to TRBJ2-1, with 8 positions matching TRBD2. CDR3 size: 16 residues. Germline-derived CDR1 and CDR2 are SEHNR and FQNEAQ (reference sequence). The V gene end was trimmed by 6 bases and the J gene end by 2 bases; junction bases not matched to a gene: 9. Full variable domain (missing parts from reference TRBV7-9 and TRBJ2-1): DTGVSQNPRHKITKRGQNVTFRCDPISEHNRLYWYRQTLGQGPEFLTYFQNEAQLEKSRLLSDRFSAERPKGSFSTLEIQRTEQGDSAMYLCASRAPAGETYNEQFFGPGTRLTVL.